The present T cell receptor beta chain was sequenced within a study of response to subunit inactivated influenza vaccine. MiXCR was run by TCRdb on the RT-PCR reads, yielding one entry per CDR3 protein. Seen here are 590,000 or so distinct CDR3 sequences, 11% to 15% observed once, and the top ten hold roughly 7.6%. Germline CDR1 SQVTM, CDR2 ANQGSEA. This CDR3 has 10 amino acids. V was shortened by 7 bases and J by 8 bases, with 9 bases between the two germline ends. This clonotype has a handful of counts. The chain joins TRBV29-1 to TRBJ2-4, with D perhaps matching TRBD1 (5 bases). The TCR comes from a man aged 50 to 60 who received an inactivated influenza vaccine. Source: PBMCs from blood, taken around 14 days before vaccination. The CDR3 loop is CSAGHDIQYF. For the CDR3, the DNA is TGCAGCGCCGGACATGACATTCAGTACTTC.